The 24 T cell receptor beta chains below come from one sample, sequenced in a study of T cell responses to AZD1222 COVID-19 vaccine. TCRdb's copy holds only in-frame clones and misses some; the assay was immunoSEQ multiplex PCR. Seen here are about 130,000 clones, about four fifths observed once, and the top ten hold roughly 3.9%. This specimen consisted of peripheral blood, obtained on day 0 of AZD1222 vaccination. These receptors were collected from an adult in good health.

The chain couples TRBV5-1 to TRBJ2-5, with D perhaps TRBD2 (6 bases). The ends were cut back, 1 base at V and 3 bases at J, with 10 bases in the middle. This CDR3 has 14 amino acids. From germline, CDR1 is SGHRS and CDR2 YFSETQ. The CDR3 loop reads CASSLSGGKETQYF. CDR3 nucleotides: TGCGCCAGCAGCTTGTCGGGCGGGAAAGAGACCCAGTACTTC.

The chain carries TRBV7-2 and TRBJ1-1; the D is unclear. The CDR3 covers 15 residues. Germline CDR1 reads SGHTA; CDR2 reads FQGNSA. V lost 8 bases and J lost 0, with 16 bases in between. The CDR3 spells CASHPGGNMNTEAFF. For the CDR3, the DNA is TGTGCCAGCCACCCGGGTGGTAACATGAACACTGAAGCTTTCTTT. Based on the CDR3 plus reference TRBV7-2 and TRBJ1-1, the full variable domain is GAGVSQSPSNKVTEKGKDVELRCDPISGHTALYWYRQSLGQGLEFLIYFQGNSAPDKSGLPSDRFSAERTGGSVSTLTIQRTQQEDSAVYLCASHPGGNMNTEAFFGQGTRLTVV.

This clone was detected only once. The CDR3 loop is CASSPQMNTEAFF. The CDR3 DNA reads TGTGCCAGCAGCCCTCAAATGAACACTGAAGCTTTCTTT. The gene calls are TRBV3-1 (or the pseudogene TRBV3-2) and TRBJ1-1; D unclear. The CDR3 has 13 residues. Trimming stripped 4 bases from V and 0 bases from J, with 6 bases between. Germline V lookup: CDR1 LGHDT, CDR2 YNNKEL (reference sequence).

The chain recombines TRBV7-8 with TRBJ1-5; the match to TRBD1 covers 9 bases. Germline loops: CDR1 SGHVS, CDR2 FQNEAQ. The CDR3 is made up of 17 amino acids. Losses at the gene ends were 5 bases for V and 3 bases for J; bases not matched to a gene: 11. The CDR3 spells CASSVKPGQGFNQPQHF. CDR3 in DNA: TGTGCCAGCAGCGTAAAGCCGGGACAGGGCTTCAATCAGCCCCAGCATTTT.

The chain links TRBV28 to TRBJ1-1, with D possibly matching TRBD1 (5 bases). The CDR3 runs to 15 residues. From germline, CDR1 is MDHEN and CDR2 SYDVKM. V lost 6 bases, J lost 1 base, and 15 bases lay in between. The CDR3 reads CASSSGRGRNTEAFF. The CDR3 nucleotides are TGTGCCAGCAGCTCGGGGCGGGGGAGGAACACTGAAGCTTTCTTT.

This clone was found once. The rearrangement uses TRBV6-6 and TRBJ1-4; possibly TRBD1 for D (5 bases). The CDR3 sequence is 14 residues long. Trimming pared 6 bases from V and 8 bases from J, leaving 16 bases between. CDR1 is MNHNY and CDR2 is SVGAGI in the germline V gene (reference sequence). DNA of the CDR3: TGTGCCAGCAGAAGTCAGGGCGAGGGGGAAAAACTGTTTTTT. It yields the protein CASRSQGEGEKLFF.

DNA of the CDR3: TGTGCCAGCACCCTAGGGGGGGCGTCGATGCACGAGCAGTACTTC. Its protein is CASTLGGASMHEQYF. This chain uses TRBV28 with TRBJ2-7; a weak D match, TRBD2 (7 bases). This CDR3 spans 15 amino acids. Trimming removed 7 bases at V and 5 bases at J, with 21 bases between. In germline, CDR1 is MDHEN, CDR2 SYDVKM.

DNA of the CDR3: TGTGCCAGCAGTGAAGCGAAGGGGGTCGGCAATCAGCCCCAGCATTTT. Residues: CASSEAKGVGNQPQHF. The chain has TRBV2 and TRBJ1-5; possible D gene TRBD1, 6 bases. The V gene's germline CDR1 is SNHLY and CDR2 FYNNEI. Trimming removed 0 bases at V and 2 bases at J, with 11 bases between. The CDR3 contains 16 residues.

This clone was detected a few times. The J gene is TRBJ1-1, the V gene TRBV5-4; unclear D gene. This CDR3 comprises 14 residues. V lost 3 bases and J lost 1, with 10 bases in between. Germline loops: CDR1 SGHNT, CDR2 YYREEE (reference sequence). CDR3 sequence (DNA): TGTGCCAGCAGCTACGGGTATCGGAACACTGAAGCTTTCTTT. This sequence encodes CASSYGYRNTEAFF.

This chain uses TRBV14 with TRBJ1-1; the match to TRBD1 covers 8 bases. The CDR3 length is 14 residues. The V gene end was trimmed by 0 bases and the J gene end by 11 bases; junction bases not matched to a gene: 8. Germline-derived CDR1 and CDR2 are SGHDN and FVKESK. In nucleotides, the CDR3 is TGTGCCAGCAGCCAAGAGGCGAGGACAGGGCACGCTTTCTTT. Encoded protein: CASSQEARTGHAFF.

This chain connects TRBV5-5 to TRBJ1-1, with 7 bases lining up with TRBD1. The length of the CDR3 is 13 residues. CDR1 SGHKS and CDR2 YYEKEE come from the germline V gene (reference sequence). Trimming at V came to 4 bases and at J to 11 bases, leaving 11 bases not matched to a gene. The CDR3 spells CASSPPQGVAAFF. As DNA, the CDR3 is TGTGCCAGCAGCCCACCTCAGGGGGTGGCGGCTTTCTTT. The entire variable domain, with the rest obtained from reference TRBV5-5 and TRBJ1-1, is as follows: DAGVTQSPTHLIKTRGQQVTLRCSPISGHKSVSWYQQVLGQGPQFIFQYYEKEERGRGNFPDRFSARQFPNYSSELNVNALLLGDSALYLCASSPPQGVAAFFGQGTRLTVV.

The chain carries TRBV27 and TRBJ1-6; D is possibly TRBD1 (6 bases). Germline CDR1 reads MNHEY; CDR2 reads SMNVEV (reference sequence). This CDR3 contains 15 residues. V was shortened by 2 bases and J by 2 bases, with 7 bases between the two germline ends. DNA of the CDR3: TGTGCCAGCAGTTTAACAGGGCCCTATAATTCACCCCTCCACTTT. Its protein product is CASSLTGPYNSPLHF.

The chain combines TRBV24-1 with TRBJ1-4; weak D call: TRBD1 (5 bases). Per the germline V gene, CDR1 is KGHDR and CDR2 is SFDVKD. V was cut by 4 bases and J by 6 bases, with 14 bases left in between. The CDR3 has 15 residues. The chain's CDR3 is CATSEADSLYEKLFF. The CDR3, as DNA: TGTGCCACCAGTGAAGCCGACAGTCTCTATGAAAAACTGTTTTTT.

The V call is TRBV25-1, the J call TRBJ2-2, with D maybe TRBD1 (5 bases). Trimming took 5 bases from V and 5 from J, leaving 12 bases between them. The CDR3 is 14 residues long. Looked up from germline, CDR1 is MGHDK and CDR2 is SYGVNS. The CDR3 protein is CASSTLRGTGELFF. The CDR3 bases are TGTGCCAGCAGTACCCTAAGGGGTACCGGGGAGCTGTTTTTT.

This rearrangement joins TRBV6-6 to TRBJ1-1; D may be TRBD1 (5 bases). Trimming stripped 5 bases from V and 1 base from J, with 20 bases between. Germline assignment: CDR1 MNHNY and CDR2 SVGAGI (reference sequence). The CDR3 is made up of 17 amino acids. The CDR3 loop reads CASSPHSGQQQNTEAFF. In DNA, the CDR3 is TGTGCCAGCAGTCCACATAGTGGACAACAACAGAACACTGAAGCTTTCTTT.

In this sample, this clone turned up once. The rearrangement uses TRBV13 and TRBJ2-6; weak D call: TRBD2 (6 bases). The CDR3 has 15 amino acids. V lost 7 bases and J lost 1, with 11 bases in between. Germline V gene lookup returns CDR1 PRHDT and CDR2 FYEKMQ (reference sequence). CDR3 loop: CASTRRGSGANVLTF. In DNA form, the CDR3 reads TGTGCCAGCACCAGGAGGGGATCTGGGGCCAACGTCCTGACTTTC. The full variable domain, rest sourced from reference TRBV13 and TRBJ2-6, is AAGVIQSPRHLIKEKRETATLKCYPIPRHDTVYWYQQGPGQDPQFLISFYEKMQSDKGSIPDRFSAQQFSDYHSELNMSSLELGDSALYFCASTRRGSGANVLTFGAGSRLTVL.

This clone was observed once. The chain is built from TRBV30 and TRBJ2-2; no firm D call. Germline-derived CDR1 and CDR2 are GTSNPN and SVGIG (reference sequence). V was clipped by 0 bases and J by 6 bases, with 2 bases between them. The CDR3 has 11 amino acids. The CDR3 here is CAWSVSGELFF. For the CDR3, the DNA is TGTGCCTGGAGTGTGTCCGGGGAGCTGTTTTTT.

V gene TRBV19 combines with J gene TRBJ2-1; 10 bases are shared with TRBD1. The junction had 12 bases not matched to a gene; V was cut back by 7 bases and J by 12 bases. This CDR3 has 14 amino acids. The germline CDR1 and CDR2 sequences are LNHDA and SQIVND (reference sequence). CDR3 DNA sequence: TGTGCCAGTAAAGAGGGACAGGGGAAATCTGGGCAGTTCTTC. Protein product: CASKEGQGKSGQFF. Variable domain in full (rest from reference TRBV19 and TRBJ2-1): DGGITQSPKYLFRKEGQNVTLSCEQNLNHDAMYWYRQDPGQGLRLIYYSQIVNDFQKGDIAEGYSVSREKKESFPLTVTSAQKNPTAFYLCASKEGQGKSGQFFGPGTRLTVL.

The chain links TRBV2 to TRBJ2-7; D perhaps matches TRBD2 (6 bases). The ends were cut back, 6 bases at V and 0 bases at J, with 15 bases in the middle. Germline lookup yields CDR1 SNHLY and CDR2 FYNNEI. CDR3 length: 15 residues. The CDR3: CASRMGGSPSYEQYF. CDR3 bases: TGTGCCAGCAGGATGGGGGGTTCCCCCTCCTACGAGCAGTACTTC.

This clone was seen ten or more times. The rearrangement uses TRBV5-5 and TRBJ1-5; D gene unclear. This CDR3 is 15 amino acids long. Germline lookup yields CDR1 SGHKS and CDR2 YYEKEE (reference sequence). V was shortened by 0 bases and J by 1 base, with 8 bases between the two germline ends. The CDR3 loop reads CASSLGHFSNQPQHF. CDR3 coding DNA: TGTGCCAGCAGCTTGGGACATTTCAGCAATCAGCCCCAGCATTTT.

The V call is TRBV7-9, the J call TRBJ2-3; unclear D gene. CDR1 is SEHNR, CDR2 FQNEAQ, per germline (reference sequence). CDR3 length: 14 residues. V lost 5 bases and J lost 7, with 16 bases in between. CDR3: CASSRPDSGNTQYF. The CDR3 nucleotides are TGTGCCAGCAGCCGCCCGGATTCAGGAAATACGCAGTATTTT. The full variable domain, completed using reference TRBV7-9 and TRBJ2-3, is DTGVSQNPRHKITKRGQNVTFRCDPISEHNRLYWYRQTLGQGPEFLTYFQNEAQLEKSRLLSDRFSAERPKGSFSTLEIQRTEQGDSAMYLCASSRPDSGNTQYFGPGTRLTVL.

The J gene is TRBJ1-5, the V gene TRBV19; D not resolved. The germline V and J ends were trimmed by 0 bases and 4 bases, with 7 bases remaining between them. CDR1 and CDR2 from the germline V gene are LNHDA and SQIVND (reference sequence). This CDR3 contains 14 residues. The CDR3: CASSIDRKNQPQHF. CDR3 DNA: TGTGCCAGTAGTATAGATAGAAAAAATCAGCCCCAGCATTTT.

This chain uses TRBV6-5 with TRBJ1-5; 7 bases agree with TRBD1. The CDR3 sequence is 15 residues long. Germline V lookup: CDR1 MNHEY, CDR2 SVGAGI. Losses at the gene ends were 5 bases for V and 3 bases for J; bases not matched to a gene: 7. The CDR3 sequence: CASSPDRADNQPQHF. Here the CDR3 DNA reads TGTGCCAGCAGTCCAGACAGGGCAGACAATCAGCCCCAGCATTTT.

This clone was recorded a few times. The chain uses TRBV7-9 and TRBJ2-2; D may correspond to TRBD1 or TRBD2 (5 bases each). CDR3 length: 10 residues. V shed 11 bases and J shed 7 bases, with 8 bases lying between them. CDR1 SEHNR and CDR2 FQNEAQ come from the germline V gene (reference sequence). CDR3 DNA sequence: TGTGCCCCTGGGGGCGGGGAGCTGTTTTTT. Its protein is CAPGGGELFF.